The entry below describes one T cell receptor (beta chain). Its antigen is not identified. Germline CDR1 SGHTA, CDR2 FQGNSA. V was clipped by 3 bases and J by 2 bases, with 8 bases between them. This CDR3 is built from 15 residues. Unique molecular identifiers were affixed to discrete cDNA molecules within the library. Authors' processing steps: Sampled TCR counts reached a median of roughly 90,000 per sample, with values ranging from roughly 20,000 to 700,000. TCRdb reprocessed the RACE reads with MiXCR, giving one entry per CDR3 protein. TCRdb, not the original authors, processed these V and J calls. The sample lists around 95,000 distinct CDR3 sequences; roughly 10% were seen once. Specified time point: pre-sensitization, week 0. Described treatment: therapeutic diphenylcyclopropenone sensitization with weekly scalp DPC. The sample originates from a study of human T cells and chemical hapten exposure.

The study's findings and limits: The number of TCRs above 1 in 1000 frequency did not change after DPC sensitization.

This clonotype was obtained from a woman aged 55-69 years with alopecia areata. Some clones in this sample may be carry-over from other donors' samples. The V call is TRBV7-2, the J call TRBJ2-6, with a tentative D call TRBD2 (5 bases). The starting material was whole blood, obtained in connection with sensitization to the hapten diphenylcyclopropenone (DPC). CDR3 coding DNA: TGTGCCAGCAGCTTCACAGCGGCTGGGGCCAACGTCCTGACTTTC. Translated, it gives CASSFTAAGANVLTF.